The 27 T cell receptor beta chains below come from one sample, sequenced in a study of OX40 agonist ivuxolimab in advanced cancers. Profiled with immunoSEQ multiplex PCR; TCRdb holds only in-frame clones, not every one. Seen here are 45,000 to 65,000 clones, approximately 79% observed once, and the top ten hold 3.5% to 4.5%. The specimen comprised CD4+ or CD8+ T cells sorted from blood, sampled in a trial of the OX40 agonist ivuxolimab. The receptors stem from an adult with an advanced solid tumor such as melanoma, head and neck, liver or kidney cancer.

This clone was seen just once. The J gene is TRBJ2-2, the V gene TRBV19, with TRBD2 matching over 12 bases. Trimming cost V 7 bases and J 4 bases; bases outside gene matches: 16. This CDR3 spans 19 amino acids. CDR1 is LNHDA and CDR2 is SQIVND in the germline V gene (reference sequence). The CDR3 bases are TGTGCCAGTACCCCCCTCAGGGCTAGCGGGAGGGCAGGCACCGGGGAGCTGTTTTTT. Protein product: CASTPLRASGRAGTGELFF.

This chain joins TRBV5-5 and TRBJ1-5, with D perhaps TRBD1 (5 bases). The CDR3 has 15 amino acids. Trimming stripped 4 bases from V and 1 base from J, with 12 bases between. CDR1 is SGHKS, CDR2 YYEKEE, per germline (reference sequence). The CDR3 protein is CASSVGGVSNQPQHF. In nucleotides, the CDR3 is TGTGCCAGCAGCGTCGGGGGTGTAAGCAATCAGCCCCAGCATTTT. Full variable domain (outside the CDR3, taken from reference TRBV5-5 and TRBJ1-5): DAGVTQSPTHLIKTRGQQVTLRCSPISGHKSVSWYQQVLGQGPQFIFQYYEKEERGRGNFPDRFSARQFPNYSSELNVNALLLGDSALYLCASSVGGVSNQPQHFGDGTRLSIL.

This clone was seen a few times. The rearrangement joins TRBV4-2 to TRBJ2-3, with 11 bases lining up with TRBD2. V lost 0 bases, J lost 2 bases, and 10 bases stayed unmatched. In germline, CDR1 is LGHNA, CDR2 YNFKEQ. CDR3 length: 19 amino acids. CDR3 protein: CASSQENFGTSGFTDTQYF. The CDR3 bases are TGTGCCAGCAGCCAAGAGAACTTCGGGACTAGCGGATTCACAGATACGCAGTATTTT.

The DNA for the CDR3 is TGTGCCAGCAGCCTCGGACGGGGAAACACTGAAGCTTTCTTT. This translates into CASSLGRGNTEAFF. The chain links TRBV7-2 to TRBJ1-1; D remains ambiguous. The ends were cut back, 5 bases at V and 2 bases at J, with 12 bases in the middle. The germline gives CDR1 SGHTA, CDR2 FQGNSA. The CDR3 loop spans 14 amino acids.

This clone occurred once. V gene TRBV11-3 combines with J gene TRBJ1-5; no reliable D call. V was cut by 0 bases and J by 8 bases, with 8 bases left in between. This CDR3 has 13 amino acids. Germline V gives CDR1 SGHNT, CDR2 YENEEA. The CDR3 reads CASSLEPVEPQHF. The CDR3, as DNA: TGTGCCAGCAGCTTAGAGCCAGTTGAGCCCCAGCATTTT. The full variable domain, rest sourced from reference TRBV11-3 and TRBJ1-5, is EAGVVQSPRYKIIEKKQPVAFWCNPISGHNTLYWYLQNLGQGPELLIRYENEEAVDDSQLPKDRFSAERLKGVDSTLKIQPAELGDSAVYLCASSLEPVEPQHFGDGTRLSIL.

The genes are TRBV5-4 and TRBJ1-1, with 7 bases lining up with TRBD1. CDR3 length: 14 amino acids. The germline V gene has CDR1 SGHNT and CDR2 YYREEE (reference sequence). V was clipped by 1 base and J by 4 bases; unmatched bases: 4. The CDR3 DNA reads TGTGCCAGCAGCTTGTCGGACAGGCTCACTGAAGCTTTCTTT. It is translated as CASSLSDRLTEAFF.

This clone has a single count. This rearrangement joins TRBV5-1 to TRBJ2-6; D is unresolved. Germline V gene lookup returns CDR1 SGHRS and CDR2 YFSETQ. CDR3 length: 14 amino acids. Trimming pared 0 bases from V and 0 bases from J, leaving 1 base between. The CDR3 sequence is CASSLGSGANVLTF. The CDR3 nucleotides are TGCGCCAGCAGCTTGGGCTCTGGGGCCAACGTCCTGACTTTC.

Points on this clone: The identical CDR3 is also encoded by other nucleotide sequences in the sample. The chain joins TRBV7-2 to TRBJ1-5, with a tentative D call TRBD1 (6 bases). CDR1 is SGHTA, CDR2 FQGNSA, per germline. CDR3 size: 14 residues. Trimming stripped 6 bases from V and 15 bases from J, with 24 bases between. The CDR3 DNA sequence: TGTGCCAGCAGGCCAGGAGGGGGGAAGGGGCCGGGGCATTTT. It codes for CASRPGGGKGPGHF. Together with reference TRBV7-2 and TRBJ1-5, the CDR3 gives the full variable domain: GAGVSQSPSNKVTEKGKDVELRCDPISGHTALYWYRQSLGQGLEFLIYFQGNSAPDKSGLPSDRFSAERTGGSVSTLTIQRTQQEDSAVYLCASRPGGGKGPGHFGDGTRLSIL.

The chain carries TRBV5-6 and TRBJ1-2; D remains unclear. The CDR3 runs to 15 residues. Germline values: CDR1 SGHDT, CDR2 YYEEEE. Trimming took off 3 bases at V and 5 bases at J, with 17 bases between the two ends. The CDR3 protein is CASSSWIAQIYGYTF. The CDR3 bases are TGTGCCAGCAGCTCCTGGATAGCCCAAATATATGGCTACACCTTC.

The rearrangement joins TRBV29-1 to TRBJ1-1; D possibly corresponds to TRBD1 (5 bases). Germline V CDR1 and CDR2: SQVTM, ANQGSEA. V gave up 6 bases and J gave up 4 bases, with 12 bases separating them. The CDR3 runs to 12 residues. The DNA of the CDR3 is TGCAGCGTCAAAGACAGACGCACTGAAGCTTTCTTT. Translated, it gives CSVKDRRTEAFF. Complete variable domain (other parts from reference TRBV29-1 and TRBJ1-1): SAVISQKPSRDICQRGTSLTIQCQVDSQVTMMFWYRQQPGQSLTLIATANQGSEATYESGFVIDKFPISRPNLTFSTLTVSNMSPEDSSIYLCSVKDRRTEAFFGQGTRLTVV.

The chain combines TRBV7-6 with TRBJ2-1; 7 bases are shared with TRBD2. Germline trimming cut 5 bases from V and 6 bases from J; bases unmatched to any gene: 10. Looked up from germline, CDR1 is SGHVS and CDR2 is FNYEAQ. The CDR3 is made up of 15 amino acids. CDR3 bases: TGTGCCAGCAGCAGGGCGGGCGGGAGAGCCAATGAGCAGTTCTTC. It encodes CASSRAGGRANEQFF.

This sequence joins TRBV6-6 and TRBJ2-1; tentative D call: TRBD1 (6 bases). CDR1 is MNHNY, CDR2 SVGAGI, per germline (reference sequence). The V end was cut by 4 bases, the J end by 2 bases, with 9 bases between. The CDR3 has 14 residues. CDR3 DNA sequence: TGTGCCAGCAGTTCGGGGACACCCTACAATGAGCAGTTCTTC. It specifies CASSSGTPYNEQFF.

The rearrangement uses TRBV5-6 and TRBJ2-1, with a possible D match to TRBD2 (5 bases). Trimming cost V 4 bases and J 3 bases, with 17 bases left between them. The CDR3 consists of 16 residues. Germline V gene data show CDR1 as SGHDT and CDR2 as YYEEEE. CDR3 DNA: TGTGCCAGCAGCCCTAGGGAGCCTAGAGGCTACAATGAGCAGTTCTTC. Translated, it gives CASSPREPRGYNEQFF.

The chain has TRBV4-3 and TRBJ1-4; 7 bases are shared with TRBD1. The ends lost 0 bases at V and 7 bases at J; junction bases unmatched: 11. The V gene's germline CDR1 is LGHNA and CDR2 YSLEER. CDR3 size: 17 residues. CDR3 coding DNA: TGCGCCAGCAGCCAAGATCTGAAGGGGGCGGGTGGTGAAAAACTGTTTTTT. It yields the protein CASSQDLKGAGGEKLFF.

The CDR3 bases are TGTGCCAGTAGTACCCCGGCGGGACGGCAGTTCTTC. Protein sequence: CASSTPAGRQFF. The V call is TRBV19, the J call TRBJ2-1, with D perhaps matching TRBD2 (6 bases). This CDR3 is 12 amino acids long. V lost 4 bases and J 12 bases, leaving 13 bases between the germline ends. Germline V gene sequence: CDR1 LNHDA, CDR2 SQIVND (reference sequence).

As to this clone: This CDR3 is missing its conserved last phenylalanine or tryptophan, likely due to a read error. The chain combines TRBV5-1 with TRBJ1-2; the match to TRBD1 covers 10 bases. The CDR3 sequence is 15 residues long. Germline assignment: CDR1 SGHRS and CDR2 YFSETQ. V lost 5 bases, J lost 4 bases, and 8 bases stayed unmatched. The CDR3 nucleotides read TGCGCCAGCAGATTCGGACAGGGGGACCTCTATGGCTACACCCTC. This translates into CASRFGQGDLYGYTL.

This sequence joins TRBV19 and TRBJ1-3; a possible D gene is TRBD1 (6 bases). V lost 9 bases, J lost 2 bases, and 26 bases lay in between. The CDR3 loop spans 18 amino acids. Germline V CDR1 and CDR2: LNHDA, SQIVND (reference sequence). For the CDR3, the DNA is TGTGCCAGCAACCCCAGTGCCGGGGGCCTCCTCGCTGGAAACACCATATATTTT. As protein: CASNPSAGGLLAGNTIYF.

The rearrangement joins TRBV7-2 to TRBJ2-3, with D possibly being TRBD1 (6 bases). The CDR3 is 15 residues long. Per germline, CDR1 SGHTA and CDR2 FQGNSA. V was clipped by 1 base and J by 0 bases, with 8 bases between them. The CDR3 loop is CASSLDTGSTDTQYF. In nucleotides, the CDR3 is TGTGCCAGCAGCTTAGATACAGGGAGCACAGATACGCAGTATTTT. The entire variable domain, with the rest obtained from reference TRBV7-2 and TRBJ2-3, is as follows: GAGVSQSPSNKVTEKGKDVELRCDPISGHTALYWYRQSLGQGLEFLIYFQGNSAPDKSGLPSDRFSAERTGGSVSTLTIQRTQQEDSAVYLCASSLDTGSTDTQYFGPGTRLTVL.

The chain carries TRBV29-1 and TRBJ1-1; D possibly corresponds to TRBD1 (5 bases). The length of the CDR3 is 13 residues. Germline CDR1 and CDR2: SQVTM and ANQGSEA. Between the trimmed V and J ends, which lost 6 bases and 1 base, there was a span of 12 bases. In DNA form, the CDR3 reads TGCAGCGTGGGGCGACTTCCGAACACTGAAGCTTTCTTT. Translation: CSVGRLPNTEAFF. The variable domain in full, completed from reference TRBV29-1 and TRBJ1-1, reads SAVISQKPSRDICQRGTSLTIQCQVDSQVTMMFWYRQQPGQSLTLIATANQGSEATYESGFVIDKFPISRPNLTFSTLTVSNMSPEDSSIYLCSVGRLPNTEAFFGQGTRLTVV.

The rearrangement uses TRBV19 and TRBJ1-4, with 11 bases fitting TRBD1. V dropped 7 bases and J dropped 5; count of bases not matched to a gene: 9. The germline V gene has CDR1 LNHDA and CDR2 SQIVND (reference sequence). The CDR3 has 16 residues. The CDR3 loop reads CASTAVDRGQNEKLFF. CDR3 nucleotides: TGTGCCAGTACCGCGGTGGACAGGGGGCAAAATGAAAAACTGTTTTTT.

The chain links TRBV7-2 to TRBJ2-1; 10 bases match TRBD2. Trimming took 2 bases from V and 3 from J; bases not matched to a gene: 7. The CDR3 is made up of 17 amino acids. Germline V gives CDR1 SGHTA, CDR2 FQGNSA. The CDR3 sequence is CASSLTASSGSYNEQFF. CDR3 coding DNA: TGTGCCAGCAGCTTAACTGCCTCTAGCGGGAGCTACAATGAGCAGTTCTTC.

This chain links TRBV6-5 with TRBJ2-2; 7 bases line up with TRBD2. In germline, CDR1 is MNHEY, CDR2 SVGAGI. This CDR3 has 15 amino acids. V was pared by 5 bases and J by 7 bases, with 10 bases of the junction left unmatched. For the CDR3, the DNA is TGTGCCAGCAGTCTGGGGACTACCCGGATCGGGGAGCTGTTTTTT. It codes for CASSLGTTRIGELFF.

DNA for the CDR3: TGTGCCAGCAGGTCCAGGGTCGGAGAGTCCTACGAGCAGTACTTC. It translates to CASRSRVGESYEQYF. The V and J genes are TRBV6-5 and TRBJ2-7; weak D call: TRBD1 (5 bases). This CDR3 has 15 residues. Germline V gene data show CDR1 as MNHEY and CDR2 as SVGAGI. V shed 6 bases and J shed 1 base, with 16 bases lying between them.

The genes are TRBV10-3 and TRBJ1-5, with D uncertain. Germline V gene lookup returns CDR1 ENHRY and CDR2 SYGVKD. This CDR3 has 12 amino acids. V lost 3 bases and J 4 bases, leaving 4 bases between the germline ends. The CDR3 region has the DNA TGTGCCATCAGTGACAATAATCAGCCCCAGCATTTT. It codes for CAISDNNQPQHF.

The chain uses TRBV10-1 and TRBJ2-3, with 9 bases fitting TRBD2. With 2 bases clipped from V and 1 base from J, the junction kept 4 bases outside the gene matches. The CDR3 length is 16 residues. Looked up from germline, CDR1 is WNHNN and CDR2 is SYGVQD (reference sequence). CDR3 amino acids: CASSETGGRGTDTQYF. In DNA, the CDR3 is TGCGCCAGCAGTGAGACCGGCGGGAGGGGCACAGATACGCAGTATTTT.

The V and J genes are TRBV10-2 and TRBJ2-7; D is perhaps TRBD1 (6 bases). The length of the CDR3 is 15 residues. Germline V gene lookup returns CDR1 WSHSY and CDR2 SAAADI. Trimming took 10 bases from V and 4 from J, leaving 23 bases between them. The CDR3 reads CANSSGTPPPYEQYF. The DNA of the CDR3 is TGCGCCAACAGCTCCGGGACACCACCTCCTTACGAGCAGTACTTC.

The CDR3 DNA is TGTGCCAGCAGCATCCGACAGGGGGCAGCCCAGTACTTC. This sequence encodes CASSIRQGAAQYF. V and J are TRBV6-5 and TRBJ2-5, with 10 bases lining up with TRBD1. J was trimmed by 9 bases and V by 6 bases; bases with no gene match: 7. The germline V gene has CDR1 MNHEY and CDR2 SVGAGI. The CDR3 contains 13 residues.